This T cell receptor beta chain derives from a study of T cells after yellow fever vaccination. Whole-study findings and limits: A secondary response was less intense yet reached its peak sooner, at day 5 versus 15. Among primary-vaccination clones, most reappeared after the booster, at 96% for CD4 and roughly 90% for CD8.

TCRdb re-called the 5' RACE reads through MiXCR, storing one row per CDR3 protein. The data contain 300,000 or so distinct CDR3 sequences, 8% to 9.5% of them singletons. Remarks on this clonotype: Antigen: not known.

After removal of 3 bases from V and 1 base from J, the junction contained 5 bases not matched to a gene. Germline assignment: CDR1 MDHEN and CDR2 SYDVKM. The CDR3 extends over 15 amino acids. The TCR was taken from a man aged 18-30 years who received the YFV17D yellow fever vaccine. The V and J genes are TRBV28 and TRBJ2-7; TRBD1 agrees at 8 bases. The sample here was PBMCs, taken roughly 47 days after the first yellow fever vaccination. The CDR3 DNA reads TGTGCCAGCAGTTTCTCGACAGGGGCATCCTACGAGCAGTACGTC. This gives the protein CASSFSTGASYEQYV.